Given below is one T cell receptor beta chain in context. In the authors' methods: Scientists estimated how many nucleated cells there were by amplifying reference gene primers. Libraries were prepared by immunoSEQ multiplex PCR; TCRdb keeps only in-frame clonotypes and omits some of them. V and J calls and clone size are those listed in that table; D and trimming were worked out from the DNA. The sample lists a few hundred thousand clones; about 90% were seen once. This record belongs to a study of blood T cell repertoires in COVID-19. Study-wide background: COVID-19 samples from acute and convalescent phases originated in the United States, Italy and Spain.

The CDR3 totals 16 residues. V lost 2 bases, J lost 2 bases, and 7 bases stayed unmatched. Germline V gives CDR1 MNHEY, CDR2 SMNVEV (reference sequence). Specimen: peripheral blood. V gene TRBV27 combines with J gene TRBJ2-5; 8 bases are shared with TRBD1. This TCR was sampled from a man younger than 35 with active or convalescent COVID-19. CDR3 sequence reads: CASSLVGQGTQETQYF. Here the CDR3 DNA reads TGTGCCAGCAGTTTAGTTGGACAGGGAACGCAAGAGACCCAGTACTTC.